This entry features one T cell receptor (beta chain) sequence. V shed 6 bases, J shed 4 bases, and the junction held 9 bases outside the gene matches. Germline V gene lookup returns CDR1 SQVTM and CDR2 ANQGSEA. The CDR3 is 15 residues long. This sample was taken from a study of blood T cell repertoires in COVID-19. Overall study context: Spain, Italy and the United States supplied samples that represented acute and convalescent COVID-19. T cells, B-cell-depleted T cells, or PBMCs supplied cDNA or gDNA.

As handled by the study authors: The authors estimated nucleated cell counts from reference gene primer amplification. Repertoires were generated with immunoSEQ multiplex PCR, while TCRdb's copy carries only in-frame clones and drops some. The V and J calls and clone size were taken over from that table, and D and trimming were inferred from the DNA. The sample yields fewer than 200,000 clones, 86% seen once. Material for sequencing was peripheral blood. The chain is built from TRBV29-1 and TRBJ2-5; 12 bases align to TRBD1. This TCR came from a man aged 50-60 years with active or convalescent COVID-19. CDR3 sequence (DNA): TGCAGCGTAGATGGGGACAGGGGGCACGGAGAGACCCAGTACTTC. This gives the protein CSVDGDRGHGETQYF.